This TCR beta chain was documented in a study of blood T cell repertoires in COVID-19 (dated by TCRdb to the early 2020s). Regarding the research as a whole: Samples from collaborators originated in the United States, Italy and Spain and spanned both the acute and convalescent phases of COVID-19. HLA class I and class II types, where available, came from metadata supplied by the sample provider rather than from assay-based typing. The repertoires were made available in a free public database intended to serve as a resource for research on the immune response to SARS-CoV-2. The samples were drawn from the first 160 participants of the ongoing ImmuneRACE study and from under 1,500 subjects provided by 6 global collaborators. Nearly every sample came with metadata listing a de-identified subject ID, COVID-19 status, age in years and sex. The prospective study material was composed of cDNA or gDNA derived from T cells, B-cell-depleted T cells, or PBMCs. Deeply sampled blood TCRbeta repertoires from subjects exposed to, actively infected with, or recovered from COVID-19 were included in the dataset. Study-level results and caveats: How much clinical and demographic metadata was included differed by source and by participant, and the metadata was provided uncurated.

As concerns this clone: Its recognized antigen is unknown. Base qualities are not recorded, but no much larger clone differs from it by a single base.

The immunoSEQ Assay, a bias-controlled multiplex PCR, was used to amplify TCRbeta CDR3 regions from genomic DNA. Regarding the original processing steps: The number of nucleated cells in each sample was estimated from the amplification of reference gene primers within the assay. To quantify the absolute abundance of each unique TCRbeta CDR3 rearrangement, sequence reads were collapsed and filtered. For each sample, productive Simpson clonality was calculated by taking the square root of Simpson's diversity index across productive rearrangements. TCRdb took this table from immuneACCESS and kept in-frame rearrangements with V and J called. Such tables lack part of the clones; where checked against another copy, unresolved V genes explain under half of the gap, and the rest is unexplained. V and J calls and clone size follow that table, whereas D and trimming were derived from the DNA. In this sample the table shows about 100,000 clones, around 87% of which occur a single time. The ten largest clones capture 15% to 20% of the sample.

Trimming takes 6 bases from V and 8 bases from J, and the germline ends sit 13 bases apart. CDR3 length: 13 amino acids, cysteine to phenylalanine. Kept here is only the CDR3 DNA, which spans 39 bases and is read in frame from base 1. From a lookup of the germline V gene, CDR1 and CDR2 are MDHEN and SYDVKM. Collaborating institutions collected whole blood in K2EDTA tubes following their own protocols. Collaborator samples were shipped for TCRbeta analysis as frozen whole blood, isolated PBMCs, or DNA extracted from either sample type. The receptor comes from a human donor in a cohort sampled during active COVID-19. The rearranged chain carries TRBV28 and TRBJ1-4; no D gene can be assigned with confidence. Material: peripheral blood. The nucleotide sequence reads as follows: TGTGCCAGCAGCGTCCACGGTTACGAAAAACTGTTTTTT. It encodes CASSVHGYEKLFF.